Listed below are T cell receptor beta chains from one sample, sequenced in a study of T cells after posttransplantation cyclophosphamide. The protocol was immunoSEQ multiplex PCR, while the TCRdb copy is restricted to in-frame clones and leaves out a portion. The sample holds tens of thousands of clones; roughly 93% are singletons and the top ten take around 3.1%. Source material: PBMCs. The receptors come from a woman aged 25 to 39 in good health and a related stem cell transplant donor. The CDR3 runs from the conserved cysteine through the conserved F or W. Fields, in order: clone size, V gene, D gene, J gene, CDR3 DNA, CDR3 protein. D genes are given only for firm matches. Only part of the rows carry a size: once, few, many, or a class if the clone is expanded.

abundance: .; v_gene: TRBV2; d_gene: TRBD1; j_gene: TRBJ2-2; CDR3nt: TGTGCCAGCAGCAAGCGACAGGGGAGCACCGGGGAGCTGTTTTTT; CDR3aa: CASSKRQGSTGELFF
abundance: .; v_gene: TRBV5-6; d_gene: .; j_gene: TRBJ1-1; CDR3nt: TGTGCCAGCAGCTCCTTTGGGGTAGACACTGAAGCTTTCTTT; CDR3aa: CASSSFGVDTEAFF
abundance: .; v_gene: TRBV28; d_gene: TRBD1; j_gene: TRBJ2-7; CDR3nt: TGTGCCAGCCTGGACAGGGGGCGCTACGAGCAGTACTTC; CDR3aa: CASLDRGRYEQYF
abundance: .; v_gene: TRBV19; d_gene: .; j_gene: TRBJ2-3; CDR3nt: TGTGCCAGTAGTATAAGACTCGGCACAGATACGCAGTATTTT; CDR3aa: CASSIRLGTDTQYF
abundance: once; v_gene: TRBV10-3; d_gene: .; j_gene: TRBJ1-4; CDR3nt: TGTGCCATCAGTGAGTCCTCCGGAGGGGAGGCGTTTAATGAAAAACTGTTTTTT; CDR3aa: CAISESSGGEAFNEKLFF
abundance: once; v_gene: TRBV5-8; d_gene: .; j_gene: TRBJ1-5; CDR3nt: TGTGCCAGCAGCTTGGTCTTAACCGACCGTGGCAATCAGCCCCAGCATTTT; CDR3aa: CASSLVLTDRGNQPQHF
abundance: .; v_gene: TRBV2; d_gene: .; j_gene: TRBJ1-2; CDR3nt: TGTGCCAGCAGGCTGCTCAGGGGCGGCTACACCTTC; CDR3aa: CASRLLRGGYTF
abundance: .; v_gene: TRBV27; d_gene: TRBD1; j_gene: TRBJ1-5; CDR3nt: TGTGCCAGCAGTAGGACAGGGGCAGGCAATCAGCCCCAGCATTTT; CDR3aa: CASSRTGAGNQPQHF
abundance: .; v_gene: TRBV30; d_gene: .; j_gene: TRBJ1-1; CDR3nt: TGTGCCTGGAGTGTACGGGGGGACACTGAAGCTTTCTTT; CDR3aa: CAWSVRGDTEAFF
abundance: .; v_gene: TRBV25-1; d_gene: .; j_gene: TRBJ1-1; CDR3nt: TGTGCCAGCAGTAGGGGACGAACCTCCGGAGGAGCTTTCTTT; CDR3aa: CASSRGRTSGGAFF
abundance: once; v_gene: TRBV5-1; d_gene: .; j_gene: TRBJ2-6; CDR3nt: TGCGCCAGCAGCTTCAGGGTCCAGGGGGCCAACGTCCTGACTTTC; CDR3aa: CASSFRVQGANVLTF
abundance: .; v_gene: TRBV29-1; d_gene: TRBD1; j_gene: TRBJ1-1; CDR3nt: TGCAGCGCGAAGGGGGACAGGGGGGTGGGTAACACTGAAGCTTTCTTT; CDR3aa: CSAKGDRGVGNTEAFF
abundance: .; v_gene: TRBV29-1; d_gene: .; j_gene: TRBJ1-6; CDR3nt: TGCAGCGTTGCACCGGACGGCTATAATTCACCCCTCCACTTT; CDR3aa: CSVAPDGYNSPLHF
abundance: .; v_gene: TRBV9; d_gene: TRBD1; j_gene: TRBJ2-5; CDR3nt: TGTGCCAGCAGCAGGGACAGTGCCATGGAGACCCAGTACTTC; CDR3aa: CASSRDSAMETQYF
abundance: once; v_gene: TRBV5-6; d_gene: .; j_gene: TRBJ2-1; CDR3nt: TGTGCCAGCAGGGTTGATACTTACTACAATGAGCAGTTCTTC; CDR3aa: CASRVDTYYNEQFF
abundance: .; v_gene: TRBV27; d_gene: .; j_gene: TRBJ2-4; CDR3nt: TGTGCCAGCAGTTTATCGGGGTACCAAAACATTCAGTACTTC; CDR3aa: CASSLSGYQNIQYF
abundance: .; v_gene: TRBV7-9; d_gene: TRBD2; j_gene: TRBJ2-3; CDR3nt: TGTGCCAGCAGCCTAACTAGCGTCAGGCCCACAGATACGCAGTATTTT; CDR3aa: CASSLTSVRPTDTQYF
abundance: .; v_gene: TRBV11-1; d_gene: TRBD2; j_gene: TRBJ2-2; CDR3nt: TGTGCCAGCAGAACGGGGGGGACCACCGGGGAGCTGTTTTTT; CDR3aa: CASRTGGTTGELFF
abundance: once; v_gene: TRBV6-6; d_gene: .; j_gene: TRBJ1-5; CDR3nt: TGTGCCAGCAGTCCCCAAGAAAATCAGCCCCAGCATTTT; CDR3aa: CASSPQENQPQHF
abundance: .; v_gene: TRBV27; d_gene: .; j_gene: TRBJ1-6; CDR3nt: TGTGCCAGCAGCCTGGACATTGCGGGAAGCTCACCCCTCCACTTT; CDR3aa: CASSLDIAGSSPLHF